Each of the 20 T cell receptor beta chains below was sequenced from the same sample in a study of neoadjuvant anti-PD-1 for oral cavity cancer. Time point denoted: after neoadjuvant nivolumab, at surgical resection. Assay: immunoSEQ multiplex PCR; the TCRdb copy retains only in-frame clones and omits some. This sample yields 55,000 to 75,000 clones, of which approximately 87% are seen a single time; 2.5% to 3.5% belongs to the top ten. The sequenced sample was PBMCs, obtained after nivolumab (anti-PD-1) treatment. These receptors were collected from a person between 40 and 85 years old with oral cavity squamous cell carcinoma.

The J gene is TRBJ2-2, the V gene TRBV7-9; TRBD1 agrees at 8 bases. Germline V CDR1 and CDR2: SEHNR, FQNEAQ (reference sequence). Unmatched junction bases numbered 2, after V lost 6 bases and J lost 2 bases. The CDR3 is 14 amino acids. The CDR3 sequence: CASRTGGNTGELFF. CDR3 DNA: TGTGCCAGCAGAACAGGGGGAAACACCGGGGAGCTGTTTTTT.

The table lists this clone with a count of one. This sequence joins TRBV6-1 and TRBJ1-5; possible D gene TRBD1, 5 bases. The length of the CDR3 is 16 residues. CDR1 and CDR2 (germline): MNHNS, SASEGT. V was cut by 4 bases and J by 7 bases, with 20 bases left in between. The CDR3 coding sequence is TGTGCCAGCAGTGCCCAACCGACGGGTCGGGGGCAGCCCCAGCATTTT. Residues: CASSAQPTGRGQPQHF.

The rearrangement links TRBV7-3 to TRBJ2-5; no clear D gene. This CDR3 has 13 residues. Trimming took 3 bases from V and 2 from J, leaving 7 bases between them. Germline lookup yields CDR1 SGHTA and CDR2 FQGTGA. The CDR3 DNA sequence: TGTGCCAGCAGCTTGAACCATCAAGAGACCCAGTACTTC. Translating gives CASSLNHQETQYF.

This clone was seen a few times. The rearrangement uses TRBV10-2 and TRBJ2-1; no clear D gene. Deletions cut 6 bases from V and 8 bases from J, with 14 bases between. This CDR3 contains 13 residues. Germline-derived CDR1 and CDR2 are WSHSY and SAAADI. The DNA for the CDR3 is TGCGCCAGCAGGGGCCGAGTTTCTGATGAGCAGTTCTTC. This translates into CASRGRVSDEQFF.

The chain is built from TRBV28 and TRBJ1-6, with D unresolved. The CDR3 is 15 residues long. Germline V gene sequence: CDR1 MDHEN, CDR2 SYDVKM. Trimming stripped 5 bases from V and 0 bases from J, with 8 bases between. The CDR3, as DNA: TGTGCCAGCAGTGGTGCAAGCTCCTATAATTCACCCCTCCACTTT. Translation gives CASSGASSYNSPLHF.

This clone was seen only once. The CDR3 region has the DNA TGCGCCAGCAGCCCGTCGATGCACGGCGAGCAGTACTTC. This encodes CASSPSMHGEQYF. The J gene is TRBJ2-7, the V gene TRBV5-1; D is unresolved. The germline CDR1 and CDR2 sequences are SGHRS and YFSETQ. The length of the CDR3 is 13 residues. V gave up 4 bases and J gave up 6 bases, with 14 bases separating them.

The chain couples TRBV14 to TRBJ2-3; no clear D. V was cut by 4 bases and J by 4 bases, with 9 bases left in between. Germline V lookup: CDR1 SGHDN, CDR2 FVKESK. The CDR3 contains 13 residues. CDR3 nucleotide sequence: TGTGCCAGCAGCCGCTTCCAGTCAGATACGCAGTATTTT. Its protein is CASSRFQSDTQYF.

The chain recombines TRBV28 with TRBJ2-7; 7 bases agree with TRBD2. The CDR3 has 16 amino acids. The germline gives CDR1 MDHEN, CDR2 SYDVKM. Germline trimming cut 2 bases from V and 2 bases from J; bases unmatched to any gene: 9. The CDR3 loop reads CASSLVSGGFPYEQYF. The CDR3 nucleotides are TGTGCCAGCAGTTTAGTATCCGGGGGGTTTCCCTACGAGCAGTACTTC.

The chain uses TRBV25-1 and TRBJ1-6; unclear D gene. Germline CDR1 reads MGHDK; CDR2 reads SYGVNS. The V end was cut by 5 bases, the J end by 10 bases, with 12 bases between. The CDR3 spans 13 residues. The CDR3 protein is CASSNTGQSPLHF. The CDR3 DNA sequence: TGTGCCAGCAGTAATACGGGCCAATCACCCCTCCACTTT.

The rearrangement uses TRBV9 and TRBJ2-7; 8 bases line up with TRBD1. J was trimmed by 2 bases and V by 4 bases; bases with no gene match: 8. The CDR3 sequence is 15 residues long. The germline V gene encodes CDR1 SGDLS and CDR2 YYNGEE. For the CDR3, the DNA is TGTGCCAGCAGCCCTCGGACAGGGACAACCTACGAGCAGTACTTC. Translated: CASSPRTGTTYEQYF. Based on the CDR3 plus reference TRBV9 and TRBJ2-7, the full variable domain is DSGVTQTPKHLITATGQRVTLRCSPRSGDLSVYWYQQSLDQGLQFLIQYYNGEERAKGNILERFSAQQFPDLHSELNLSSLELGDSALYFCASSPRTGTTYEQYFGPGTRLTVT.

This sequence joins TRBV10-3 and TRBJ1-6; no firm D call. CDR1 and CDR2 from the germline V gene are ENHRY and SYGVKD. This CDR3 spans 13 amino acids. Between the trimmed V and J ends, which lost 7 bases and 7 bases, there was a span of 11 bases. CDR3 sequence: CAITEEGNSPLHF. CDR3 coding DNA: TGTGCCATCACCGAGGAAGGGAATTCACCCCTCCACTTT.

The CDR3 sequence is CASSLLPYNEQFF. The CDR3 DNA follows: TGCGCCAGCAGCTTGTTACCCTACAATGAGCAGTTCTTC. This rearrangement joins TRBV5-1 to TRBJ2-1; no firm D call. Per germline, CDR1 SGHRS and CDR2 YFSETQ. The CDR3 consists of 13 residues. V lost 1 base to trimming and J lost 2 bases, with 4 bases between them. Complete variable domain (other parts from reference TRBV5-1 and TRBJ2-1): KAGVTQTPRYLIKTRGQQVTLSCSPISGHRSVSWYQQTPGQGLQFLFEYFSETQRNKGNFPGRFSGRQFSNSRSEMNVSTLELGDSALYLCASSLLPYNEQFFGPGTRLTVL.

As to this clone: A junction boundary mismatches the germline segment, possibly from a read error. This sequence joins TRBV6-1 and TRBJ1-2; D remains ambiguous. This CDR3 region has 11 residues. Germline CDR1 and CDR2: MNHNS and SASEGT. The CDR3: CASKSRSPSFF. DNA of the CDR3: TGTGCCAGCAAATCCAGGTCACCGTCATTCTTC.

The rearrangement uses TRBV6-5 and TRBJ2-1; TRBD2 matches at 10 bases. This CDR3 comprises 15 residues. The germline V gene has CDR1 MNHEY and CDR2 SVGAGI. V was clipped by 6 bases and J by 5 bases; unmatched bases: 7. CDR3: CASSPLAGVNNEQFF. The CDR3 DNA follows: TGTGCCAGCAGCCCTCTAGCGGGGGTTAACAATGAGCAGTTCTTC.

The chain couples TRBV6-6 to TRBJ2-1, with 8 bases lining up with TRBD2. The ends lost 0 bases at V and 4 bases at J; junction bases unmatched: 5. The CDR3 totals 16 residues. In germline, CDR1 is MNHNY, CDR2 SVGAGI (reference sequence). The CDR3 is CASSYSTSGGYNEQFF. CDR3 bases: TGTGCCAGCAGTTACTCGACCAGCGGGGGATACAATGAGCAGTTCTTC.

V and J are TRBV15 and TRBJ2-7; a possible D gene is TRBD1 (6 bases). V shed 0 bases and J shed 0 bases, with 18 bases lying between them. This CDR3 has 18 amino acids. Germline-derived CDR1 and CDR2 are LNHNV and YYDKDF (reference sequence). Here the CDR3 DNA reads TGTGCCACCAGCAGAGATGCGTTCGGGCAGGGGAGCTCCTACGAGCAGTACTTC. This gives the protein CATSRDAFGQGSSYEQYF.

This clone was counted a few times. CDR3 bases: TGTGCCTGGAGTCGTGGGCAGGGCGGTGAGCCCCAGCATTTT. This sequence encodes CAWSRGQGGEPQHF. The chain combines TRBV30 with TRBJ1-5; D is perhaps TRBD1 (5 bases). Germline V gives CDR1 GTSNPN, CDR2 SVGIG (reference sequence). The CDR3 spans 14 residues. Trimming cost V 2 bases and J 8 bases, with 16 bases left between them.

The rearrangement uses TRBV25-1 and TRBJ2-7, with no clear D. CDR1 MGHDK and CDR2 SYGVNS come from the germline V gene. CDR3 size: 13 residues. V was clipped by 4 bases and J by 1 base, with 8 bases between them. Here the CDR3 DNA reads TGTGCCAGCAGTGTCGGCAGATCCTACGAGCAGTACTTC. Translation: CASSVGRSYEQYF.

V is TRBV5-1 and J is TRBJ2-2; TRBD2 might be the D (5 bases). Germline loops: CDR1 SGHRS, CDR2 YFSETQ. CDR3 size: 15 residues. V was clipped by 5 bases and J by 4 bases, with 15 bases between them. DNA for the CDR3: TGCGCCAGCAGTCGGGAATGGTCTGGCACCGGGGAGCTGTTTTTT. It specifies CASSREWSGTGELFF.

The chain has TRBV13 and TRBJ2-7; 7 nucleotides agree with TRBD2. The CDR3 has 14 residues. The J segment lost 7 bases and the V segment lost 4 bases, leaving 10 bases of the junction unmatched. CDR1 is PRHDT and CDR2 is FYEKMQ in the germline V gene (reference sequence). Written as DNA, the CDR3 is TGTGCCAGCAGCTCGGGACTAAATCGCAGGGAGCAGTACTTC. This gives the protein CASSSGLNRREQYF.